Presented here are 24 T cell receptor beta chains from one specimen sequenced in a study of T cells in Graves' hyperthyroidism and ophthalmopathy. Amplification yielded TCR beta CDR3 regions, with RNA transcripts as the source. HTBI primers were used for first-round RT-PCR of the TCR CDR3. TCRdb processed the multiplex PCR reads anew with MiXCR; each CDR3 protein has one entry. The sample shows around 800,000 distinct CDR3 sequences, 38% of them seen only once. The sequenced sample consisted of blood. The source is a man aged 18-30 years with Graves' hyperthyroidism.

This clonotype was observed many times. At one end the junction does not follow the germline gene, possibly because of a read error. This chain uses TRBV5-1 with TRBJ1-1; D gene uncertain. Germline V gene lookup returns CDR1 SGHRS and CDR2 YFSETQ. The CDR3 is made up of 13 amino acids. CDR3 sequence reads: CASSLEGRTEAFF. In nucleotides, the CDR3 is TGTGCCAGCAGCTTAGAAGGGAGGACTGAAGCTTTCTTT.

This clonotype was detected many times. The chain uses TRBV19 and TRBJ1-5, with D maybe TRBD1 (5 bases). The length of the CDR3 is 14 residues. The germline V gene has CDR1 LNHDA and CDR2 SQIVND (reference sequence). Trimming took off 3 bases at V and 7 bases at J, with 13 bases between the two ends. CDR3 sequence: CASSITGVWQPQHF. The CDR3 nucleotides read TGTGCCAGTAGTATTACGGGGGTTTGGCAGCCCCAGCATTTT.

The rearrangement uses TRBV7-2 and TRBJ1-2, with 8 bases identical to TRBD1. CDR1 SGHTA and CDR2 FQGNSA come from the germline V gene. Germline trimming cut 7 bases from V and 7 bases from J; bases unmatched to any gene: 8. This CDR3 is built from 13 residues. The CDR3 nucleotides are TGTGCCAGCACACGAACCGGGACAGGTGGCTACACCTTC. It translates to CASTRTGTGGYTF.

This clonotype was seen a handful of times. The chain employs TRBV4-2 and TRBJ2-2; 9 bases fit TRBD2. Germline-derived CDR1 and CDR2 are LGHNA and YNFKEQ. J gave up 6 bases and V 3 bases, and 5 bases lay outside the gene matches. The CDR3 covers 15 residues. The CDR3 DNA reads TGTGCCAGCAGCCACCCTGGGACTAGCCCCGGGGAGCTGTTTTTT. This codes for CASSHPGTSPGELFF.

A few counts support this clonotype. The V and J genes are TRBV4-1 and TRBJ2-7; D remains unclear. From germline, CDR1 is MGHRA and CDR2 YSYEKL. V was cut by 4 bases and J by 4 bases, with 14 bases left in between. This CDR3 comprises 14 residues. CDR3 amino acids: CASSPLKGWYEQYF. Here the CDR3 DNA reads TGCGCCAGCAGCCCTTTAAAAGGATGGTACGAGCAGTACTTC.

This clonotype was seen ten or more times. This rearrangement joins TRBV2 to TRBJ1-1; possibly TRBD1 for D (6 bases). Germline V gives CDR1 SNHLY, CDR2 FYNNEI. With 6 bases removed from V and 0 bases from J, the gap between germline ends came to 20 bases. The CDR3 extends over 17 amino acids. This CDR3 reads CASSHRGRGTLNTEAFF. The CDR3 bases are TGTGCCAGCAGCCACCGCGGTCGGGGGACACTGAACACTGAAGCTTTCTTT.

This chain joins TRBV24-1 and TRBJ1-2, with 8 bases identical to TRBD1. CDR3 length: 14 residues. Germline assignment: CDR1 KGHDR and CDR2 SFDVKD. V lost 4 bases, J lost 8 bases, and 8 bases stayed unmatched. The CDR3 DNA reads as TGTGCCACCAGTGACCCTAGACAGGGGCGAGGCTACACCTTC. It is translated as CATSDPRQGRGYTF.

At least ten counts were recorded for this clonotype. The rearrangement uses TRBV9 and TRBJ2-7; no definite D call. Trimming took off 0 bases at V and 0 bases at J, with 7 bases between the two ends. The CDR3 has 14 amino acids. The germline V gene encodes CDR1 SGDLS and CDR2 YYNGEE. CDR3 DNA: TGTGCCAGCAGCGTAGGTGGTCCCTCCTACGAGCAGTACTTC. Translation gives CASSVGGPSYEQYF. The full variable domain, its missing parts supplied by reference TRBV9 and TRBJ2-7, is DSGVTQTPKHLITATGQRVTLRCSPRSGDLSVYWYQQSLDQGLQFLIQYYNGEERAKGNILERFSAQQFPDLHSELNLSSLELGDSALYFCASSVGGPSYEQYFGPGTRLTVT.

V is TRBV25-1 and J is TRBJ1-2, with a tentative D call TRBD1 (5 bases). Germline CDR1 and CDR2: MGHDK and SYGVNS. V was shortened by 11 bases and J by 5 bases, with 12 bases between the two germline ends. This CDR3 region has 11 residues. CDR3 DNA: TGTGCCTCATTCCAGGGTTATGGCTACACCTTC. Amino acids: CASFQGYGYTF.

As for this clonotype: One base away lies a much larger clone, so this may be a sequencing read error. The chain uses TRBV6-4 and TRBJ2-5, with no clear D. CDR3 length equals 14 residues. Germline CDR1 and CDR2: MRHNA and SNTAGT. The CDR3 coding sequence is TGTGCCATCAGTGAGGATAGTAGCCAAGAGACCCAGTACTTC. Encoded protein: CAISEDSSQETQYF.

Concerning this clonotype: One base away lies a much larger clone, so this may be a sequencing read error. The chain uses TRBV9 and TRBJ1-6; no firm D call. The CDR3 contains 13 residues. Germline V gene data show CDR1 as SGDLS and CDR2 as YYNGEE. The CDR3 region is CASSPDLNSPLYF. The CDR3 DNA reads TGTGCCAGCAGCCCGGACCTGAATTCACCCCTCTACTTT.

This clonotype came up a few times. For the CDR3, the DNA is TGTGCCAGCGGCTTGACAGGAACCTCCTACGAGCAGTACTTC. It specifies CASGLTGTSYEQYF. This chain links TRBV6-5 with TRBJ2-7, with a possible D match to TRBD1 (6 bases). CDR1 is MNHEY, CDR2 SVGAGI, per germline. This CDR3 region has 14 residues. V was trimmed by 8 bases and J by 0 bases, leaving 14 bases between them.

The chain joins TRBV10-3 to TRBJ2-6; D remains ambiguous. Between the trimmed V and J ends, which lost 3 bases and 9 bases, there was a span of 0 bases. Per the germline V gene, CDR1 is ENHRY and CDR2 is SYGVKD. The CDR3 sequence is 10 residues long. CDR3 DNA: TGTGCCATCAGTGACAACGTCCTGACTTTC. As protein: CAISDNVLTF.

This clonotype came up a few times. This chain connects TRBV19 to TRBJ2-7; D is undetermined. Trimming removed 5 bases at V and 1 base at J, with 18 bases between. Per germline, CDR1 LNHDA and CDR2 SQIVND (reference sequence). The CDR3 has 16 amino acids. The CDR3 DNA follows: TGTGCCAGTAGTTTTGCGGACGCCCGAGATTCCTACGAGCAGTACTTC. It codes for CASSFADARDSYEQYF.

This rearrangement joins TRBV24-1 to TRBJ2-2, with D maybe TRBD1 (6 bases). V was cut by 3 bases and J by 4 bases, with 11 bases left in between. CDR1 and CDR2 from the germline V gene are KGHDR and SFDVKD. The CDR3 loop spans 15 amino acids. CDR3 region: CATSDQGMGTGELFF. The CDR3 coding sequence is TGTGCCACCAGTGATCAGGGGATGGGCACCGGGGAGCTGTTTTTT.

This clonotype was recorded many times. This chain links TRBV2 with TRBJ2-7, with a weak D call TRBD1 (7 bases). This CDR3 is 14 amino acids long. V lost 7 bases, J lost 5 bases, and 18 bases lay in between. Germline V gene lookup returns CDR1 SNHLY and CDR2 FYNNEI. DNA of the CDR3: TGTGCCAGCATGGGGGTTCAGGGGGGACACGAGCAGTACTTC. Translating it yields CASMGVQGGHEQYF.

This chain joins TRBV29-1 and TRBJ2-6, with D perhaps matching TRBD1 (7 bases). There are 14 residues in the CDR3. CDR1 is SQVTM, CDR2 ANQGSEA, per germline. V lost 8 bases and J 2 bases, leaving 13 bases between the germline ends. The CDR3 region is CSTAGQTGANVLTF. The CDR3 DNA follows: TGCAGCACCGCGGGACAGACTGGGGCCAACGTCCTGACTTTC. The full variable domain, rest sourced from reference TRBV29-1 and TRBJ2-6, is SAVISQKPSRDICQRGTSLTIQCQVDSQVTMMFWYRQQPGQSLTLIATANQGSEATYESGFVIDKFPISRPNLTFSTLTVSNMSPEDSSIYLCSTAGQTGANVLTFGAGSRLTVL.

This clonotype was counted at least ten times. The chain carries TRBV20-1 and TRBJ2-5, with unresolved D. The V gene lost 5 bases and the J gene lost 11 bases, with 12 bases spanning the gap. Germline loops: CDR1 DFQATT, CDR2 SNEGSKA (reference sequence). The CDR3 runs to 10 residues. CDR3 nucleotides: TGCAGTGCTGGAATACAGAGACAGTACTTC. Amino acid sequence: CSAGIQRQYF.

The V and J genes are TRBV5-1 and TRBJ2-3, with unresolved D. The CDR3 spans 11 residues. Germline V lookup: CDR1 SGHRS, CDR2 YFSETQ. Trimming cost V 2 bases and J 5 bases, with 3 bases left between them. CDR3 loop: CASSLQDTQYF. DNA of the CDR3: TGCGCCAGCAGCTTACAAGATACGCAGTATTTT.

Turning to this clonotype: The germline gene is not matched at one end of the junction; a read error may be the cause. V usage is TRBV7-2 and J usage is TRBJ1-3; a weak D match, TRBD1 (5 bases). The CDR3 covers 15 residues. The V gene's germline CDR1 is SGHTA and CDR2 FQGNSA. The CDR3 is CASSHLGASGNTIYF. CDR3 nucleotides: TGCGCCAGCAGCCATCTCGGGGCCTCTGGAAACACCATATATTTT.

CDR3 amino acids: CASSSLRTENYGYTF. The CDR3 nucleotides read TGTGCCAGCAGCTCTCTCCGGACAGAGAACTATGGCTACACCTTC. This chain connects TRBV7-2 to TRBJ1-2; tentative D call: TRBD1 (6 bases). Trimming cost V 4 bases and J 2 bases, with 14 bases left between them. The CDR3 is 15 residues long. The germline gives CDR1 SGHTA, CDR2 FQGNSA.

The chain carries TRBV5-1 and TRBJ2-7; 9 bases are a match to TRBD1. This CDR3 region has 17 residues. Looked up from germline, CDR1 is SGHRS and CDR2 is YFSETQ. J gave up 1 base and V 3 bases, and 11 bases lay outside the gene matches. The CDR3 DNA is TGCGCCAGCAGCTCCGCCGGGACGACAGGGGGTTCCTACGAGCAGTACTTC. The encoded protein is CASSSAGTTGGSYEQYF. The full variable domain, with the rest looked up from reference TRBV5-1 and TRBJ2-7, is KAGVTQTPRYLIKTRGQQVTLSCSPISGHRSVSWYQQTPGQGLQFLFEYFSETQRNKGNFPGRFSGRQFSNSRSEMNVSTLELGDSALYLCASSSAGTTGGSYEQYFGPGTRLTVT.

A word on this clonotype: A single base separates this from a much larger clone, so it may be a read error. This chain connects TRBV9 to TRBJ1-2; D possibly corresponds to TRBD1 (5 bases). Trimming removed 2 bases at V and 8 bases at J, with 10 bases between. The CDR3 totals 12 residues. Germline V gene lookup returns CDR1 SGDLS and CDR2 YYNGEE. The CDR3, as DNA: TGTGCCAGCAGCGTTCGGGGCCGCGGCTACACCTTC. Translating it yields CASSVRGRGYTF.

The CDR3, as DNA: TGTGCCAGCAGCTCTAGCGGGAGGAGGAGCTCCTACGAGCAGTACTTC. It specifies CASSSSGRRSSYEQYF. The chain joins TRBV7-2 to TRBJ2-7; 11 bases fit TRBD2. With 4 bases clipped from V and 0 bases from J, the junction kept 5 bases outside the gene matches. The CDR3 is 16 amino acids. CDR1 and CDR2 from the germline V gene are SGHTA and FQGNSA.